This T cell receptor beta chain originates from a study of T cells after yellow fever vaccination. The CDR3 extends over 15 amino acids. Per germline, CDR1 SGHNT and CDR2 YYREEE (reference sequence). Trimming removed 4 bases from V and 5 bases from J; junction bases left unmatched: 4. TCRdb fed the 5' RACE reads into MiXCR, producing one record per CDR3 protein. The top ten clones hold approximately 37% of a sample with over 45,000 distinct CDR3 sequences, approximately 6.9% of them seen once. This chain links TRBV5-4 with TRBJ2-2; 11 positions match TRBD1. The TCR was taken from a man younger than 30 who received the YFV17D yellow fever vaccine. The specimen comprised CD8+ T cells sorted from PBMCs, sampled on the day of the first yellow fever vaccination. The CDR3: CASSQGTGGTGELFF. CDR3 DNA sequence: TGTGCCAGCAGCCAAGGGACAGGGGGAACCGGGGAGCTGTTTTTT. Full variable domain (remainder filled in from reference TRBV5-4 and TRBJ2-2): ETGVTQSPTHLIKTRGQQVTLRCSSQSGHNTVSWYQQALGQGPQFIFQYYREEENGRGNFPPRFSGLQFPNYSSELNVNALELDDSALYLCASSQGTGGTGELFFGEGSRLTVL.